One sample yielded the 9 T cell receptor beta chains listed below, sequenced in a study of T cell changes during pregnancy in multiple sclerosis. The repertoire was sequenced with immunoSEQ multiplex PCR; TCRdb's copy has only in-frame clones and lacks some. The profile shows tens of thousands of clones, 85% to 90% of them singletons. Sample: peripheral blood, taken after pregnancy. The receptors originated from a female donor in good health, enrolled as a control in a pregnancy study.

The V and J genes are TRBV19 and TRBJ1-5, with 8 nucleotides matching TRBD1. V was clipped by 5 bases and J by 5 bases; unmatched bases: 11. Germline CDR1 reads LNHDA; CDR2 reads SQIVND (reference sequence). The CDR3 sequence is 16 residues long. This CDR3 is CASSPPRDRTDQPQHF. CDR3 nucleotides: TGTGCCAGTAGTCCCCCTCGGGACAGGACAGATCAGCCCCAGCATTTT.

The count of this clone is one. The chain links TRBV5-4 to TRBJ2-7; 8 bases line up with TRBD1. With V trimmed by 3 bases and J by 6 bases, 8 bases remained unmatched. From germline, CDR1 is SGHNT and CDR2 YYREEE (reference sequence). This CDR3 contains 14 residues. CDR3 residues: CASSWQGANLEQYF. CDR3 DNA sequence: TGTGCCAGCAGCTGGCAGGGGGCTAACCTCGAGCAGTACTTC.

This clone has a single count. This chain connects TRBV5-6 to TRBJ1-5, with TRBD1 as a possible D gene (6 bases). The CDR3 is 16 residues long. Germline lookup yields CDR1 SGHDT and CDR2 YYEEEE. Trimming pared 4 bases from V and 1 base from J, leaving 15 bases between. CDR3 sequence: CASSSRGGGSNQPQHF. Here the CDR3 DNA reads TGTGCCAGCAGCAGCCGTGGGGGCGGGAGCAATCAGCCCCAGCATTTT.

The chain joins TRBV12-5 to TRBJ1-2, with no clear D. The CDR3 consists of 13 residues. The germline V and J ends were trimmed by 3 bases and 1 base, with 6 bases remaining between them. Germline V lookup: CDR1 LGHNT, CDR2 FRNRAP. The CDR3 DNA reads as TGTGCTAGTGGTTTCGAGGATAACTATGGCTACACCTTC. This codes for CASGFEDNYGYTF.

This chain joins TRBV11-2 and TRBJ2-7; D possibly corresponds to TRBD1 (5 bases). Germline V gene data show CDR1 as SGHAT and CDR2 as FQNNGV. The CDR3 loop spans 14 amino acids. V was shortened by 1 base and J by 0 bases, with 7 bases between the two germline ends. CDR3 amino acids: CASSLARASYEQYF. CDR3 DNA: TGTGCCAGCAGCTTAGCCAGGGCCTCCTACGAGCAGTACTTC.

The chain links TRBV10-3 to TRBJ2-1; 7 nucleotides align to TRBD2. V lost 4 bases and J lost 1; bases outside the gene matches: 4. Germline CDR1 is ENHRY and CDR2 is SYGVKD. The CDR3 is made up of 15 amino acids. The CDR3, as DNA: TGTGCCATCAGTGGTGGACTAGGGTCCTACAATGAGCAGTTCTTC. This gives the protein CAISGGLGSYNEQFF.

The chain has TRBV7-2 and TRBJ2-3, with 11 bases matching TRBD2. CDR1 and CDR2 (germline): SGHTA, FQGNSA. The CDR3 length is 16 residues. Germline trimming cut 4 bases from V and 6 bases from J; bases unmatched to any gene: 9. This CDR3 is CASSSLAGASGDTQYF. The CDR3 coding sequence is TGTGCCAGCAGCTCACTAGCGGGGGCCTCCGGGGATACGCAGTATTTT.

The chain carries TRBV7-2 and TRBJ1-1; no definite D call. V dropped 1 base and J dropped 11 bases, with 11 bases sitting between them. Germline assignment: CDR1 SGHTA and CDR2 FQGNSA. The CDR3 consists of 12 residues. The DNA for the CDR3 is TGTGCCAGCAGCTTAGGTGAACGGTTGGCTTTCTTT. As protein: CASSLGERLAFF.

The J gene is TRBJ1-1, the V gene TRBV10-3; D call uncertain. Trimming cost V 3 bases and J 10 bases, with 9 bases left between them. The CDR3 spans 11 residues. CDR1 is ENHRY and CDR2 is SYGVKD in the germline V gene. Here the CDR3 DNA reads TGTGCCATCAGTGAAGGCCGGGGAGCTTTCTTT. Translated: CAISEGRGAFF.